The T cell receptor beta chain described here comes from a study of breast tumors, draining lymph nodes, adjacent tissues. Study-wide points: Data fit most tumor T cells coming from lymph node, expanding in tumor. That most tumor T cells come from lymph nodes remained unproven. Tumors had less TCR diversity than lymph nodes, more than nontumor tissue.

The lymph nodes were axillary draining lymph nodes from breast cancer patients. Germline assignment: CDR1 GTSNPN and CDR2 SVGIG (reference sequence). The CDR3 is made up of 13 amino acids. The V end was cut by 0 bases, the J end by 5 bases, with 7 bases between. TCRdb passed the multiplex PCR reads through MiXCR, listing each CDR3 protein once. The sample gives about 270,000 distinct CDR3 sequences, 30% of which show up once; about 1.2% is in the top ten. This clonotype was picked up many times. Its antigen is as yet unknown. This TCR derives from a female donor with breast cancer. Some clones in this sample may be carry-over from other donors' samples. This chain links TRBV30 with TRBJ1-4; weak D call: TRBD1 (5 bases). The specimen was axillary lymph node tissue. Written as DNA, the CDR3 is TGTGCCTGGAGTGTTGAGGGGAATGAAAAACTGTTTTTT. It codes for CAWSVEGNEKLFF. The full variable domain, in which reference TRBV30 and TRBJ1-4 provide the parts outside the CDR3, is SQTIHQWPATLVQPVGSPLSLECTVEGTSNPNLYWYRQAAGRGLQLLFYSVGIGQISSEVPQNLSASRPQDRQFILSSKKLLLSDSGFYLCAWSVEGNEKLFFGSGTQLSVL.